The 17 T cell receptor beta chains in this list originate from one sample, sequenced in a study of shared clonotypes between healthy human individuals. Sequenced by immunoSEQ multiplex PCR; TCRdb stores in-frame clones only, minus some. The table lists about 960,000 clones, over 60% of them singletons. Sequencing input: memory CD4+ T cells sorted from blood. Subset given: CD45RA-negative fraction. These receptors originate from a man between 18 and 35 years old in good health.

V and J are TRBV20-1 and TRBJ2-1; D remains ambiguous. This CDR3 comprises 11 residues. Germline CDR1 DFQATT, CDR2 SNEGSKA (reference sequence). Trimming cost V 1 base and J 8 bases, with 6 bases left between them. CDR3 bases: TGCAGTGCTAGAGGCTCTTATGAGCAGTTCTTC. This sequence encodes CSARGSYEQFF.

The gene calls are TRBV2 and TRBJ2-2; a possible D gene is TRBD2 (5 bases). This CDR3 is built from 16 residues. Germline-derived CDR1 and CDR2 are SNHLY and FYNNEI. The V end was cut by 2 bases, the J end by 2 bases, with 12 bases between. CDR3 region: CASSEPPTGNTGELFF. CDR3 sequence (DNA): TGTGCCAGCAGTGAACCCCCGACGGGAAACACCGGGGAGCTGTTTTTT.

The V and J genes are TRBV28 and TRBJ2-7; D remains unclear. This CDR3 comprises 14 residues. Germline V gives CDR1 MDHEN, CDR2 SYDVKM. V dropped 1 base and J dropped 4 bases, with 11 bases sitting between them. The CDR3 is CASSLYQGTYEQYF. The CDR3 DNA sequence: TGTGCCAGCAGTTTATATCAAGGCACTTACGAGCAGTACTTC.

This clone was seen a handful of times. This chain links TRBV19 with TRBJ2-5; tentative D call: TRBD1 (6 bases). CDR3 length: 12 amino acids. The germline gives CDR1 LNHDA, CDR2 SQIVND (reference sequence). V was clipped by 8 bases and J by 5 bases, with 12 bases between them. In nucleotides, the CDR3 is TGTGCCAGTGGCTGGGGGCAGGAGACCCAGTACTTC. As protein: CASGWGQETQYF.

The chain uses TRBV29-1 and TRBJ2-5; 9 bases fit TRBD2. Germline assignment: CDR1 SQVTM and CDR2 ANQGSEA. V lost 6 bases and J lost 5; bases outside the gene matches: 13. This CDR3 spans 15 amino acids. As DNA, the CDR3 is TGCAGCGTGCCCGGGACTAGCTTAAACCCGGAGACCCAGTACTTC. This translates into CSVPGTSLNPETQYF. Full variable domain (rest looked up from reference TRBV29-1 and TRBJ2-5): SAVISQKPSRDICQRGTSLTIQCQVDSQVTMMFWYRQQPGQSLTLIATANQGSEATYESGFVIDKFPISRPNLTFSTLTVSNMSPEDSSIYLCSVPGTSLNPETQYFGPGTRLLVL.

This clone was recorded once. The chain employs TRBV29-1 and TRBJ1-4, with a weak D call TRBD1 (6 bases). V gave up 6 bases and J gave up 7 bases, with 18 bases separating them. Germline lookup yields CDR1 SQVTM and CDR2 ANQGSEA. The CDR3 has 14 residues. The CDR3 region is CSVGKSGGFEKLFF. The CDR3 DNA sequence: TGCAGCGTAGGAAAATCGGGGGGCTTTGAAAAACTGTTTTTT. Variable domain in full (rest from reference TRBV29-1 and TRBJ1-4): SAVISQKPSRDICQRGTSLTIQCQVDSQVTMMFWYRQQPGQSLTLIATANQGSEATYESGFVIDKFPISRPNLTFSTLTVSNMSPEDSSIYLCSVGKSGGFEKLFFGSGTQLSVL.

The chain recombines TRBV28 with TRBJ1-2, with 9 bases identical to TRBD1. The CDR3 length is 14 residues. V shed 4 bases, J shed 2 bases, and the junction held 2 bases outside the gene matches. Germline V CDR1 and CDR2: MDHEN, SYDVKM. As DNA, the CDR3 is TGTGCCAGCAGTTGGACAGGGGACAACTATGGCTACACCTTC. Protein: CASSWTGDNYGYTF.

The chain links TRBV30 to TRBJ2-7; D gene ambiguous. This CDR3 has 15 residues. V dropped 3 bases and J dropped 2 bases, with 17 bases sitting between them. CDR1 GTSNPN and CDR2 SVGIG come from the germline V gene (reference sequence). CDR3 region: CAWSRNRKITYEQYF. The CDR3 DNA is TGTGCCTGGAGCCGCAACCGGAAGATAACCTACGAGCAGTACTTC.

J is TRBJ2-5 and V is TRBV30, with 9 bases that match TRBD2. Germline CDR1 and CDR2: GTSNPN and SVGIG (reference sequence). There are 15 residues in the CDR3. V lost 3 bases and J lost 5; bases outside the gene matches: 10. The CDR3 sequence: CAWSPTSGRGETQYF. For the CDR3, the DNA is TGTGCCTGGAGCCCGACTAGCGGACGGGGGGAGACCCAGTACTTC. Full variable domain (remainder filled in from reference TRBV30 and TRBJ2-5): SQTIHQWPATLVQPVGSPLSLECTVEGTSNPNLYWYRQAAGRGLQLLFYSVGIGQISSEVPQNLSASRPQDRQFILSSKKLLLSDSGFYLCAWSPTSGRGETQYFGPGTRLLVL.

This clone showed up just a few times. The chain combines TRBV7-8 with TRBJ1-6; D is perhaps TRBD1 (6 bases). Per the germline V gene, CDR1 is SGHVS and CDR2 is FQNEAQ. Trimming stripped 5 bases from V and 4 bases from J, with 12 bases between. CDR3 length equals 15 residues. The DNA of the CDR3 is TGTGCCAGCAGCACCTCGGGACATTATAATTCACCCCTCCACTTT. Translating it yields CASSTSGHYNSPLHF.

This clone was seen more than once but under ten times. This sequence joins TRBV27 and TRBJ1-6, with D tentatively TRBD1 (5 bases). The CDR3 runs 12 residues. CDR1 is MNHEY, CDR2 SMNVEV, per germline (reference sequence). Deletions cut 4 bases from V and 8 bases from J, with 6 bases between. The CDR3 here is CASSYRHSPLHF. In nucleotides, the CDR3 is TGTGCCAGCAGTTACAGGCATTCACCCCTCCACTTT.

This clone has ten or more counts. The rearrangement joins TRBV7-9 to TRBJ1-1; D is unclear. Germline V gene lookup returns CDR1 SEHNR and CDR2 FQNEAQ (reference sequence). The CDR3 loop spans 13 amino acids. With 5 bases removed from V and 3 bases from J, the gap between germline ends came to 10 bases. The CDR3 reads CASSRVSYTEAFF. Here the CDR3 DNA reads TGTGCCAGCAGCCGAGTAAGTTACACTGAAGCTTTCTTT.

The V call is TRBV6-6, the J call TRBJ1-5; D remains unclear. The CDR3 extends over 13 amino acids. V gave up 7 bases and J gave up 2 bases, with 9 bases separating them. Germline V CDR1 and CDR2: MNHNY, SVGAGI (reference sequence). The DNA of the CDR3 is TGTGCCAGCACCGAGAGCCGCAATCAGCCCCAGCATTTT. Amino acids: CASTESRNQPQHF.

This clone was recorded a few times. V is TRBV18 and J is TRBJ2-1; no clear D gene. Germline lookup yields CDR1 KGHSH and CDR2 LQKENI. Trimming shortened V by 3 bases and J by 0 bases, and 9 bases separated the two germline ends. The CDR3 runs 15 residues. CDR3 amino acids: CASSPMASSYNEQFF. CDR3 DNA sequence: TGTGCCAGCTCACCGATGGCAAGCTCCTACAATGAGCAGTTCTTC.

This clone came up once. The chain couples TRBV30 to TRBJ1-5; a possible D gene is TRBD1 (5 bases). In germline, CDR1 is GTSNPN, CDR2 SVGIG (reference sequence). Trimming shortened V by 0 bases and J by 7 bases, and 13 bases separated the two germline ends. The CDR3 extends over 14 amino acids. The CDR3 sequence: CAWSVPGRNQPQHF. In DNA form, the CDR3 reads TGTGCCTGGAGTGTACCAGGGCGAAACCAGCCCCAGCATTTT.

J is TRBJ2-2 and V is TRBV6-5; the D is unclear. Germline V gene data show CDR1 as MNHEY and CDR2 as SVGAGI. The CDR3 spans 12 residues. V lost 6 bases and J lost 7, with 9 bases in between. The CDR3 DNA follows: TGTGCCAGCAGCCTTGAGAGCGGGGAGCTGTTTTTT. Residues: CASSLESGELFF.

As regards this clone: Distinct nucleotide sequences in the sample also encode this CDR3. J is TRBJ2-7 and V is TRBV30, with D hard to call. With 1 base removed from V and 4 bases from J, the gap between germline ends came to 5 bases. The CDR3 is made up of 11 amino acids. The V gene's germline CDR1 is GTSNPN and CDR2 SVGIG (reference sequence). The DNA for the CDR3 is TGTGCCTGGAGTGCCCAATACGAGCAGTACTTC. Translation: CAWSAQYEQYF.